The clone carrying this T cell receptor (beta chain) was counted ten times or more. TCRdb ran MiXCR on the 5' RACE reads and lists one entry per CDR3 protein. In the table there are around 250,000 distinct CDR3 sequences, 6.9% of which are singletons. V lost 1 base, J lost 4 bases, and 8 bases lay in between. Germline V gene data show CDR1 as SGHRS and CDR2 as YFSETQ. This CDR3 has 14 amino acids. The data stem from a study of T cells after yellow fever vaccination. The receptor was derived from a man aged 25 to 40 who received the YFV17D yellow fever vaccine. Sequences were derived from CD4+ T cells sorted from PBMCs, sampled 15 days after the yellow fever booster vaccination. The chain recombines TRBV5-1 with TRBJ2-2; D gene uncertain. The CDR3 protein is CASSLKGSTGELFF. The CDR3 nucleotides are TGCGCCAGCAGCTTGAAGGGTTCCACCGGGGAGCTGTTTTTT.